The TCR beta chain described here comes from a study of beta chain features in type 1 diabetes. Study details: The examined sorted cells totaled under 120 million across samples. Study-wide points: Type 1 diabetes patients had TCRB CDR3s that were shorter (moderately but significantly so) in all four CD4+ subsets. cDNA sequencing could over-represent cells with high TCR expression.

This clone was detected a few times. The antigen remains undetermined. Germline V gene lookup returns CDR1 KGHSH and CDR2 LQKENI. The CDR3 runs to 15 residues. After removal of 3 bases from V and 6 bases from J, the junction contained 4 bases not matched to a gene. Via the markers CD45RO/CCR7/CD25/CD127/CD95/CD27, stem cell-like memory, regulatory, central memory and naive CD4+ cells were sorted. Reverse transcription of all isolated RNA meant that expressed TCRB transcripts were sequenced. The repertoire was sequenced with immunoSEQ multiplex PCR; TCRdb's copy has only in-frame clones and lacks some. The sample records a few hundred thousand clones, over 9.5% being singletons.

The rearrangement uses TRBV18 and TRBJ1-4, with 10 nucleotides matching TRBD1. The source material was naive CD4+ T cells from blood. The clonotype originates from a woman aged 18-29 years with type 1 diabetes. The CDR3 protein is CASSPGQGLDEKLFF. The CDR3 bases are TGTGCCAGCTCACCGGGACAGGGGTTGGATGAAAAACTGTTTTTT.